One sample yielded the 5 T cell receptor beta chains listed below, sequenced in a study of post-analysis software for immune sequencing data. The study, taken as a whole, reports: A handful of TRBV segments (TRBV5-6, TRBV5-1 and TRBV20-1 among them) occurred more frequently in patients than in controls.

Unique molecular identifiers were built into the TCR beta cDNA libraries. TCRdb ran MiXCR on the PCR reads and lists one entry per CDR3 protein. The table shows 500,000 to 600,000 distinct CDR3 sequences, with 40% to 50% occurring only once. No antigen is known for these receptors. Sequenced material: blood. Receptor source: a girl aged 5-17 years with multiple sclerosis.

The CDR3 spells CASSPRPWLGYTF. The DNA of the CDR3 is TGTGCCAGCAGTCCCCGCCCTTGGTTGGGCTACACCTTC. This chain joins TRBV12-3 or TRBV12-4 and TRBJ1-2, with unresolved D. This CDR3 comprises 13 residues. V was cut by 5 bases and J by 8 bases, with 15 bases left in between.

A few counts support this clonotype. J is TRBJ2-6 and V is TRBV5-5; 7 positions agree with TRBD1. J gave up 0 bases and V 2 bases, and 2 bases lay outside the gene matches. Looked up from germline, CDR1 is SGHKS and CDR2 is YYEKEE (reference sequence). The CDR3 is 16 residues long. CDR3 sequence: CASSLSGGSGANVLTF. In DNA, the CDR3 is TGTGCCAGCAGCTTATCAGGGGGCTCTGGGGCCAACGTCCTGACTTTC.

The V call is TRBV6-6, the J call TRBJ2-1; 7 bases map to TRBD2. Looked up from germline, CDR1 is MNHNY and CDR2 is SVGAGI (reference sequence). Trimming at V came to 2 bases and at J to 5 bases, leaving 6 bases not matched to a gene. This CDR3 region has 15 residues. DNA for the CDR3: TGTGCCAGCAGTTACGGCGGGGGAAACGACAATGAGCAGTTCTTC. Translating it yields CASSYGGGNDNEQFF.

The table lists this clonotype with a few counts. V gene TRBV10-3 combines with J gene TRBJ1-1; 10 bases agree with TRBD1. Per germline, CDR1 ENHRY and CDR2 SYGVKD. This CDR3 contains 15 residues. J gave up 3 bases and V 4 bases, and 5 bases lay outside the gene matches. This CDR3 is CAISGSDRGYTEAFF. CDR3 DNA sequence: TGTGCCATCAGTGGGTCGGACAGGGGGTACACTGAAGCTTTCTTT.

CDR3 DNA sequence: TGCAGTGCCCGGCAGTGGGATCGCAATCAGCCCCAGCATTTT. It translates to CSARQWDRNQPQHF. The rearrangement links TRBV20-1 to TRBJ1-5; D not certain. This CDR3 has 14 amino acids. Trimming removed 6 bases at V and 2 bases at J, with 14 bases between. The germline V gene encodes CDR1 DFQATT and CDR2 SNEGSKA (reference sequence).